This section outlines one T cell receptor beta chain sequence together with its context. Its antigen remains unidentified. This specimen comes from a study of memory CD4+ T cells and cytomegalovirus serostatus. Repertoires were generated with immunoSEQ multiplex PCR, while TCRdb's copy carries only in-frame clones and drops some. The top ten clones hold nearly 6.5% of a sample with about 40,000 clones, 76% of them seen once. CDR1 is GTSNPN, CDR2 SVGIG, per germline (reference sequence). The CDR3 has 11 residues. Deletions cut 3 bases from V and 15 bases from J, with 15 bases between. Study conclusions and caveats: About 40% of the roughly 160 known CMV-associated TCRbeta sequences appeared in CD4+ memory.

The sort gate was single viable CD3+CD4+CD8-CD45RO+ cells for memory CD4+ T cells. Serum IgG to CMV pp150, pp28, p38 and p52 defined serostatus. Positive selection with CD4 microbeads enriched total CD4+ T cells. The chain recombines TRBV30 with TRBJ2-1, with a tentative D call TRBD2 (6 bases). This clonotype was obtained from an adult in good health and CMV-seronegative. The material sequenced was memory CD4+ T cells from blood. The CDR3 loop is CAWRVGGVGFF. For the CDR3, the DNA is TGTGCCTGGAGGGTGGGAGGCGTAGGGTTCTTC.